This entry describes one T cell receptor (beta chain). This clonotype occurred a few times. The target of this receptor is not known. Per-nucleotide qualities are absent, and no much larger clonotype sits a single base away. This entry comes from a study of T-cell memory formation after mild COVID-19 (dated by TCRdb to the early 2020s). For the wider study: TCR sequence clusters from the two donors were largely donor specific. T-cell clones expanding and contracting after mild COVID-19 in a couple of donors were tracked by longitudinal TCRalpha and TCRbeta repertoire sequencing. The cohort was made up of two young adult volunteers, one female and one male, who were previously healthy. Results and caveats for the whole study, not just this receptor: SARS-CoV-2 specificity of the second-wave clones peaking on day 37 was not confirmed. Only a couple of mild cases were covered by the study, and larger cohorts that include severe cases with pre-infection samples were considered necessary. The detection of some responding clones in pre-infection memory suggests that pre-existing cross-reactive memory T cells joined the SARS-CoV-2 response. Contracting CD4+ clones appeared mostly in the CM and EM memory subsets, whereas CD8+ clones were enriched in EMRA. Balanced CD4/CD8 phenotypes were observed for clones contracting from day 15 to 85, whereas a bias towards CD4+ was observed for a second wave of clones expanding from day 15 to 37.

TCRdb records Illumina NovaSeq 6000 as the sequencer. TCRalpha and TCRbeta cDNA libraries were constructed by 5'RACE with constant-segment primers, with sample barcodes and unique molecular identifiers being introduced. RNA was extracted from every sample with Trizol reagent. The libraries were amplified in two PCR steps, and the second step added a second sample barcode and Illumina TruSeq adapters. Sequencing of libraries was performed on an Illumina NovaSeq with 2 x 150 bp paired-end reads. Under the source paper's analysis protocol: The reads were demultiplexed and collapsed into UMI-guided consensus sequences using migec v1.2.7. Using mixcr v2.1.11, the UMI consensuses were aligned to TRA and TRB V and J templates and assembled into clonotypes. A clonotype was counted as expanded or contracted only when both edgeR and NoisET called the clonotype significant, with the noise models trained on biological replicates. For edgeR calls, a false discovery rate-adjusted p below 0.01 and a log2 fold-change threshold of 1 were applied. PCA with hierarchical clustering of max-normalized trajectories of the 1000 most abundant clonotypes was used as exploratory dynamics analysis. Each responding clone was given a CD4 or CD8 phenotype based on the CD4+ and CD8+ repertoires, which had been sequenced separately. TCRdb passed the public sequencing reads through fastp at Q25 and MiXCR, retaining productive beta sequences. CDR3 protein duplicates are merged, each entry listing the most common genes and DNA. The V and J calls and clone size are TCRdb's, not the authors'. The sample table records about 350,000 distinct CDR3 sequences; 20% to 25% of these occur just once. Of the sample, roughly a fifth is held by the ten largest clones.

The CDR3 starts with the cysteine, ends with the phenylalanine, and has 12 residues. Only the CDR3 DNA stays, 36 bases, in frame from base 1. At the junction V is shortened by 4 bases and J by 8 bases, with 11 bases in between. CDR1 and CDR2 (SGHAT, FQNNGV) derive from the germline V gene. PBMCs were isolated by Ficoll-Paque density gradient centrifugation. The chain couples TRBV11-2 to TRBJ1-2; TRBD1 is possibly the D segment (5 matching bases). What was sequenced was PBMCs or a T cell subset sorted from them (not recorded which). This clonotype was sampled from a man aged 18 to 30 who had mild COVID-19 (a few samples of this study predate the infection). The sample titles of this study are shuffled in the database, so cell type and time point are left out; the donor was told from shared clones. This receptor carries the CDR3 CASSSGERGYTF. In nucleotides, the sequence is TGTGCCAGCAGCTCGGGGGAGCGCGGCTACACCTTC.